These T cell receptor beta chains were read from a single sample in a study of early T cells in non-severe SARS-CoV-2 infection. TCRdb re-derived calls from the 5' RACE reads in MiXCR, one entry per CDR3 protein. In the table there are 75,000 to 100,000 distinct CDR3 sequences, about 15% of which are singletons. Sequencing was performed on whole blood. These TCRs come from an adult who was a healthcare worker with PCR-confirmed SARS-CoV-2 infection or an uninfected control (not recorded which). Both conserved end residues are part of each CDR3.

>TRBJ1-5|TRBV5-4
CASSFWGGNQPQHF
>TRBJ1-5|TRBV6-2/TRBV6-3
CASSYRVVISNQPQHF
>TRBJ2-5|TRBV7-2
CASSSMLETQYF
>TRBJ1-3|TRBV6-6
CASSSSHSGNTIYF
>TRBJ2-7|TRBV20-1
CSARDRLWGDEQYF
>TRBJ2-7|TRBV11-2
CASSSGPSYEQYF
>TRBJ2-7|TRBV11-2
CASSREGNPDEQYF
>TRBJ1-1|TRBV20-1
CSARDRLRSRYEAFF
>TRBJ2-3|TRBV7-3
CASSLTGASTDTQYF
>TRBJ2-5|TRBV20-1
CSASRRVGETQYF
>TRBJ2-7|TRBV11-2
CASSPNPGQRYEQYF
>TRBJ1-3|TRBV20-1
CSASRASHGNTIYF
>TRBJ2-1|TRBV15
CATSRDLSAGGSGEQFF
>TRBJ2-3|TRBV30
CAWSVMTSTDTQYF
>TRBJ2-2|TRBV19
CASRQWMGTTGELFF
>TRBJ2-7|TRBV10-2
CASRPQAHYYEQYF
>TRBJ2-7|TRBV7-8
CASSQVVGRDRAPRRYF
>TRBJ2-3|TRBV4-3
CASSQASSGRQYF
>TRBJ2-5|TRBV19
CASSIEGYSGETQYF
>TRBJ2-3|TRBV20-1
CSARETREQYF
>TRBJ2-1|TRBV2
CASGGAGTYNEQFF
>TRBJ2-2|TRBV2
CASSRLAEYTGELFF
>TRBJ2-1|TRBV7-8
CASSSSGRGGNEQFF
>TRBJ2-7|TRBV10-3
CAIGTGAYEQYF
>TRBJ2-4|TRBV12-3/TRBV12-4
CASSLGGANIQYF
>TRBJ1-2|TRBV20-1
CSALGPSGAYGYTF
>TRBJ1-1|TRBV29-1
CSAEIGKAFF
>TRBJ2-1|TRBV20-1
CSAKAGGPKTYNEQFF
>TRBJ1-1|TRBV29-1
CSVEVQGREAFF
>TRBJ2-1|TRBV2
CASSGTGGNNEQFF
>TRBJ2-1|TRBV29-1
CSVEDLSAREQFF
>TRBJ2-7|TRBV20-1
CSGRMTVGGYEQYF
>TRBJ1-5|TRBV15
CATSRGEGLGPQHF
>TRBJ1-6|TRBV11-2
CASSLDSTTPLHF
>TRBJ1-5|TRBV10-3
CAISGGVDQPQHF
>TRBJ2-1|TRBV20-1
CSAKSGGPYNEQFF
>TRBJ2-2|TRBV11-2
CASSPQLAPNTGELFF
>TRBJ2-5|TRBV10-1
CASSSQGEETQYF